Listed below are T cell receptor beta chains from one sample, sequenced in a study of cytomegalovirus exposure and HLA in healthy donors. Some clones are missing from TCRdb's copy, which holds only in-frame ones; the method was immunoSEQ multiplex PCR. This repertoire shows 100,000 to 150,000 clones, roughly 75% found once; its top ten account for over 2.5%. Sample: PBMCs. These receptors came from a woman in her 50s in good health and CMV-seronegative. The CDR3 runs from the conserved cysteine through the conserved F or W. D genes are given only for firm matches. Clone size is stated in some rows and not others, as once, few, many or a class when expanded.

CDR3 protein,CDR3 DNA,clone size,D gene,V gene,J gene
CASGIQADEQYF,TGTGCCAGCGGGATACAGGCGGACGAGCAGTACTTC,.,.,TRBV28,TRBJ2-7
CASSLQLVYYTDTQYF,TGTGCCAGCAGCTTGCAACTAGTGTACTACACAGATACGCAGTATTTT,.,.,TRBV7-2,TRBJ2-3
CARDRPTSYTF,TGCGCCAGGGACAGGCCTACCAGCTACACCTTC,.,TRBD1,TRBV23-1,TRBJ1-2
CASSPQGTYEQYF,TGTGCCAGCTCACCACAGGGGACCTACGAGCAGTACTTC,.,.,TRBV18,TRBJ2-7
CASSQDQGNYGYTF,TGTGCCAGCAGCCAAGATCAGGGTAACTATGGCTACACCTTC,.,.,TRBV4-2,TRBJ1-2
CASSVVVAGYNEQFF,TGTGCCAGCAGCGTAGTGGTAGCGGGATACAATGAGCAGTTCTTC,few,TRBD2,TRBV9,TRBJ2-1
CASSTGEAFF,TGTGCCAGCAGCACCGGTGAAGCTTTCTTT,.,.,TRBV21-1,TRBJ1-1
CASSLSRGNNEKLFF,TGTGCCAGCAGCTTAAGCAGGGGAAATAATGAAAAACTGTTTTTT,.,.,TRBV7-2,TRBJ1-4
CASSDTGLREAFF,TGTGCCAGCAGTGACACAGGGCTTAGAGAAGCTTTCTTT,.,.,TRBV25-1,TRBJ1-1
CASSIDIGQVPYEQYF,TGTGCCAGTAGTATCGATATCGGACAGGTTCCTTACGAGCAGTACTTC,.,TRBD1,TRBV19,TRBJ2-7
CASRRDSSVGTQYF,TGTGCCAGCCGAAGGGACAGCTCCGTGGGGACCCAGTACTTC,.,TRBD1,TRBV6-5,TRBJ2-5
CASSSRTGTVGLQYF,TGTGCCAGCAGTTCAAGAACCGGGACAGTTGGACTTCAGTACTTC,.,TRBD1,TRBV28,TRBJ2-7
CSVGGKGSGAHNEQFF,TGCAGCGTTGGGGGAAAGGGAAGCGGGGCCCACAATGAGCAGTTCTTC,.,TRBD2,TRBV29-1,TRBJ2-1
CASSPRDYGTGTFINQPQHF,TGTGCCAGCAGCCCGAGGGACTACGGGACAGGTACTTTTATCAATCAGCCCCAGCATTTT,.,TRBD1,TRBV7-3,TRBJ1-5
CASSLTGAGFGELFF,TGTGCCAGCAGCTTGACAGGAGCTGGGTTCGGGGAGCTGTTTTTT,.,.,TRBV7-9,TRBJ2-2
CASSPGTSGVADTQYF,TGTGCCAGCAGCCCCGGGACTAGCGGGGTCGCCGATACGCAGTATTTT,.,TRBD2,TRBV5-5,TRBJ2-3
CASSLVQIHYGYTF,TGTGCCAGCAGCTTAGTGCAGATCCACTATGGCTACACCTTC,once,.,TRBV7-9,TRBJ1-2
CASSQDKGTPSYEQYF,TGCGCCAGCAGCCAAGATAAGGGGACACCCTCCTACGAGCAGTACTTC,.,.,TRBV4-3,TRBJ2-7
CSVGGAGSSYEQYF,TGCAGCGTTGGAGGGGCGGGGAGCTCCTACGAGCAGTACTTC,once,.,TRBV29-1,TRBJ2-7
CASKPGGVYEQYF,TGTGCCAGCAAGCCGGGGGGGGTTTACGAGCAGTACTTC,.,TRBD2,TRBV28,TRBJ2-7
CASSLARVLRRESSDEQFF,TGTGCCAGCAGCTTAGCGCGGGTTTTACGGCGGGAGTCATCGGATGAGCAGTTCTTC,.,TRBD2,TRBV7-9,TRBJ2-1
CASSQEAGGRTDTQYF,TGCGCCAGCAGCCAAGAGGCGGGAGGGAGGACAGATACGCAGTATTTT,many,TRBD2,TRBV4-3,TRBJ2-3
CARSPTPGQGYYSNQPQHF,TGTGCCAGAAGCCCCACTCCGGGACAGGGGTATTATAGCAATCAGCCCCAGCATTTT,.,TRBD1,TRBV5-3,TRBJ1-5
CASSKDRGMAFF,TGTGCCAGCAGCAAGGACAGGGGGATGGCTTTCTTT,.,TRBD1,TRBV28,TRBJ1-1
CASSYRDIITDTQYF,TGTGCCAGCAGCTACCGGGACATAATTACAGATACGCAGTATTTT,.,.,TRBV7-2,TRBJ2-3
CASSPGRDRGYEQYF,TGTGCCAGCAGCCCCGGCCGGGACAGGGGCTACGAGCAGTACTTC,.,TRBD1,TRBV7-2,TRBJ2-7